Following are 13 T cell receptor beta chains from one sample sequenced in a study of beta chain features in type 1 diabetes. Points from the study as a whole: Patients with Type 1 diabetes showed moderately but significantly shorter TCRB CDR3s in all four CD4+ subsets.

These receptors are not linked to any known antigen. cDNA synthesis used the whole RNA isolate, giving expressed TCRB sequences. Clones were sequenced by immunoSEQ multiplex PCR, and TCRdb holds only the in-frame ones, with some missing. The sample shows roughly 180,000 clones, 6.5% to 9.5% of them seen only once. Sequencing was carried out using central memory CD4+ T cells from blood. All receptors derive from a woman aged 35 to 49 with type 1 diabetes.

The sample holds a few counts of this clone. The chain employs TRBV6-6 and TRBJ1-3, with D possibly TRBD1 on 6 matching bases. Per germline, CDR1 MNHNY and CDR2 SVGAGI (reference sequence). This CDR3 has 14 amino acids. V was clipped by 5 bases and J by 0 bases, with 8 bases between them. Here the CDR3 DNA reads TGTGCCAGCAGTCAGGGGATCTCTGGAAACACCATATATTTT. Residues: CASSQGISGNTIYF.

This clone turned up a few times. This rearrangement joins TRBV21-1 to TRBJ1-3. TRBV21-1 is reported as a pseudogene. CDR3 size: 16 residues. The CDR3 bases are TGTGCCAGCAGCAAAGTCGGACCCCGGGCGGGTCACACCATATATTTT. Residues: CASSKVGPRAGHTIYF.

V usage is TRBV28 and J usage is TRBJ1-3, with a weak D call TRBD1 (6 bases). V lost 5 bases, J lost 0 bases, and 14 bases lay in between. This CDR3 is built from 16 residues. Germline V gene data show CDR1 as MDHEN and CDR2 as SYDVKM. CDR3 amino acids: CASSLQGWDSGNTIYF. As DNA, the CDR3 is TGTGCCAGCAGTCTACAGGGTTGGGACTCTGGAAACACCATATATTTT.

This clone was detected a few times. A much larger clone lies one base from this, so it may be a read error. The chain uses TRBV4-2 and TRBJ2-3, with 9 bases aligning to TRBD1. This CDR3 comprises 14 residues. V dropped 4 bases and J dropped 3; count of bases not matched to a gene: 2. CDR1 is LGHNA and CDR2 is YNFKEQ in the germline V gene. CDR3 sequence reads: CASSPGTGTDTQYF. In DNA form, the CDR3 reads TGTGCCAGCAGCCCCGGGACAGGGACAGATACGCAGTATTTT.

This clone came up a few times. V gene TRBV5-4 combines with J gene TRBJ2-5, with 10 bases identical to TRBD2. CDR1 is SGHNT, CDR2 YYREEE, per germline (reference sequence). CDR3 length: 15 amino acids. The V segment lost 2 bases and the J segment 7 bases; nucleotides outside the gene matches: 8. CDR3 bases: TGTGCCAGCAGCTTTAACCTAGCGGGAGTCGGGACCCAGTACTTC. It is translated as CASSFNLAGVGTQYF.

This clone came up a few times. V usage is TRBV2 and J usage is TRBJ2-7, with a possible D match to TRBD1 (5 bases). The CDR3 runs to 13 residues. The V gene lost 4 bases and the J gene lost 3 bases, with 10 bases spanning the gap. CDR1 SNHLY and CDR2 FYNNEI come from the germline V gene. CDR3 amino acids: CASSGQIIYEQYF. The CDR3 nucleotides read TGTGCCAGCAGTGGACAGATTATCTACGAGCAGTACTTC.

The chain carries TRBV5-5 and TRBJ2-1, with D perhaps matching TRBD1 (7 bases). The ends were cut back, 0 bases at V and 7 bases at J, with 17 bases in the middle. Germline V lookup: CDR1 SGHKS, CDR2 YYEKEE (reference sequence). The CDR3 totals 16 residues. The CDR3 DNA reads TGTGCCAGCAGCTTGGTTCCAGGGGGGAGGTCGAATGAGCAGTTCTTC. Translation: CASSLVPGGRSNEQFF. The entire variable domain, with the rest obtained from reference TRBV5-5 and TRBJ2-1, is as follows: DAGVTQSPTHLIKTRGQQVTLRCSPISGHKSVSWYQQVLGQGPQFIFQYYEKEERGRGNFPDRFSARQFPNYSSELNVNALLLGDSALYLCASSLVPGGRSNEQFFGPGTRLTVL.

The rearrangement joins TRBV2 to TRBJ1-1; D may be TRBD1 (6 bases). Germline V lookup: CDR1 SNHLY, CDR2 FYNNEI. CDR3 length equals 13 residues. Trimming removed 6 bases from V and 0 bases from J, with 8 bases in between. The chain's CDR3 is CASRDSLNTEAFF. In DNA, the CDR3 is TGTGCCAGCAGGGACAGTCTGAACACTGAAGCTTTCTTT. The whole variable domain, filled in from reference TRBV2 and TRBJ1-1, reads EPEVTQTPSHQVTQMGQEVILRCVPISNHLYFYWYRQILGQKVEFLVSFYNNEISEKSEIFDDQFSVERPDGSNFTLKIRSTKLEDSAMYFCASRDSLNTEAFFGQGTRLTVV.

This clone has a count of ten or more. The gene calls are TRBV29-1 and TRBJ2-2; TRBD2 agrees at 9 bases. The J segment lost 6 bases and the V segment lost 7 bases, leaving 3 bases of the junction unmatched. The CDR3 spans 12 residues. The V gene's germline CDR1 is SQVTM and CDR2 ANQGSEA. Here the CDR3 DNA reads TGCAGCGGACTAGCGGTGGCCGGGGAGCTGTTTTTT. The encoded protein is CSGLAVAGELFF.

The sample holds a few counts of this clone. CDR3 nucleotide sequence: TGTGCCAGCGGGAAGCGGGAGGAAAACGAGCAGTACTTC. Its translation: CASGKREENEQYF. V and J are TRBV2 and TRBJ2-7, with 9 bases that match TRBD2. J was trimmed by 5 bases and V by 8 bases; bases with no gene match: 7. The CDR3 sequence is 13 residues long. Germline-derived CDR1 and CDR2 are SNHLY and FYNNEI.

The table lists this clone with many counts. The rearrangement links TRBV29-1 to TRBJ2-1; possible D gene TRBD1, 6 bases. The length of the CDR3 is 11 residues. V was shortened by 4 bases and J by 8 bases, with 9 bases between the two germline ends. CDR1 is SQVTM, CDR2 ANQGSEA, per germline. Here the CDR3 reads CSVAGAYEQFF. The DNA for the CDR3 is TGCAGCGTTGCAGGGGCCTATGAGCAGTTCTTC.

The chain carries TRBV2 and TRBJ1-2; the match to TRBD1 covers 7 bases. This CDR3 has 14 amino acids. Looked up from germline, CDR1 is SNHLY and CDR2 is FYNNEI. V lost 1 base, J lost 6 bases, and 5 bases stayed unmatched. CDR3 amino acids: CASSEGRQGDGYTF. The CDR3 DNA reads TGTGCCAGCAGTGAAGGTCGACAGGGAGATGGCTACACCTTC.

This clone was observed a few times. The chain uses TRBV5-6 and TRBJ1-2, with TRBD1 identical over 10 bases. CDR1 is SGHDT and CDR2 is YYEEEE in the germline V gene. Germline trimming cut 4 bases from V and 5 bases from J; bases unmatched to any gene: 5. CDR3 length: 14 residues. CDR3 coding DNA: TGTGCCAGCAGCGGCCGGGACAGGGGATATGGCTACACCTTC. Its translation is CASSGRDRGYGYTF.